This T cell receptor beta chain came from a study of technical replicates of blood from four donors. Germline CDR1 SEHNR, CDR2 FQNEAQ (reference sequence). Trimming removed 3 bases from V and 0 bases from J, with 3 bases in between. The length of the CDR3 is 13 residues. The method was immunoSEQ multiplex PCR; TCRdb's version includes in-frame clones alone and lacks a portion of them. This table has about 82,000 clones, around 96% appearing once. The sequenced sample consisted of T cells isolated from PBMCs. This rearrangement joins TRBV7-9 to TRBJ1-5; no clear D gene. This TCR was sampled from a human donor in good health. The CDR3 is CASSFNSNQPQHF. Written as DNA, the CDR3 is TGTGCCAGCAGCTTTAATAGCAATCAGCCCCAGCATTTT.